The clone carrying this T cell receptor (beta chain) has at least ten counts. What it binds is unknown. Individual cDNA molecules were tagged with unique molecular identifiers. TCRdb reprocessed the 5' RACE reads with MiXCR, giving one entry per CDR3 protein. This sample carries some 32,000 distinct CDR3 sequences, roughly 6.6% of them seen once, and the ten largest clones take approximately 40%. This sample was included in a study of early T cells in non-severe SARS-CoV-2 infection. Whole-study context: RNA in bulk from unsorted whole blood was sequenced, and chains were unpaired.

V was shortened by 2 bases and J by 11 bases, with 16 bases between the two germline ends. Germline-derived CDR1 and CDR2 are KGHSH and LQKENI. The CDR3 covers 14 residues. Whole-study findings and limits: VDJdb-based matching was biased toward anti-spike CD8 responses and missed private and CD4 specificities.

Sequenced sample: whole blood. The clonotype comes from an adult who was a healthcare worker with PCR-confirmed SARS-CoV-2 infection or an uninfected control (not recorded which). This rearrangement joins TRBV18 to TRBJ1-3, with D perhaps matching TRBD1 (5 bases). This CDR3 is CASSPDSGNGAIYF. CDR3 bases: TGTGCCAGCTCACCAGATTCAGGGAATGGAGCCATATATTTT.